This T cell receptor (beta chain) was recorded in a study of blood T cell repertoires in COVID-19. For the study at large: Specimens from acute and convalescent COVID-19 originated in the United States, Italy and Spain. From T cells, B-cell-depleted T cells, or PBMCs came the material, which was cDNA or gDNA.

Per the authors' pipeline: Estimation of nucleated cell counts relied on the amplification of reference gene primers. Some clones are missing from TCRdb's copy, which holds only in-frame ones; the method was immunoSEQ multiplex PCR. That table supplies the V and J calls and clone size; D and trimming were determined from the DNA. The sample carries some 99,000 clones, about 79% recorded once. This CDR3 comprises 14 residues. V was pared by 2 bases and J by 4 bases, with 2 bases of the junction left unmatched. Germline V gives CDR1 MNHNS, CDR2 SASEGT. This TCR derives from a woman at least 80 years old with active or convalescent COVID-19. The chain combines TRBV6-1 with TRBJ2-3, with 8 bases lining up with TRBD2. The specimen sequenced was peripheral blood. The CDR3 is CASSESGRADTQYF. CDR3 sequence (DNA): TGTGCCAGCAGTGAAAGCGGGAGAGCAGATACGCAGTATTTT.